A single sample gave rise to the 9 T cell receptor beta chains below, sequenced in a study of blood T cell repertoires in COVID-19. Sequencing used immunoSEQ multiplex PCR; TCRdb keeps in-frame clones, though not all of them. The sample includes 150,000 to 200,000 clones, under 90% of them seen just once. Sequencing was carried out using PBMCs or T cells enriched from blood (not recorded which). Every receptor here comes from a woman aged 60-75 years who had recovered from COVID-19.

This chain joins TRBV5-1 and TRBJ1-1; D is uncertain. Per germline, CDR1 SGHRS and CDR2 YFSETQ. With 2 bases removed from V and 5 bases from J, the gap between germline ends came to 10 bases. CDR3 length: 13 residues. The CDR3 loop reads CASSLAPGTEAFF. CDR3 sequence (DNA): TGCGCCAGCAGCTTAGCCCCGGGAACTGAAGCTTTCTTT.

The J gene is TRBJ2-7, the V gene TRBV9; possible D gene TRBD2, 6 bases. The V end lost 3 bases, the J end lost 6 bases, and 16 bases lay between the germline ends. This CDR3 comprises 14 residues. Germline lookup yields CDR1 SGDLS and CDR2 YYNGEE. The CDR3 protein is CASSAPGLGTEQYF. CDR3 nucleotides: TGTGCCAGCAGCGCGCCGGGACTGGGCACCGAGCAGTACTTC.

The chain joins TRBV30 to TRBJ1-5; 8 nucleotides line up with TRBD1. Trimming at V came to 1 base and at J to 7 bases, leaving 3 bases not matched to a gene. The length of the CDR3 is 13 residues. The germline gives CDR1 GTSNPN, CDR2 SVGIG (reference sequence). The CDR3 DNA reads as TGTGCCTGGAGTGACAGGGGGAAGCAGCCCCAGCATTTT. Its protein is CAWSDRGKQPQHF.

Only a few counts were recorded for this clone. The rearrangement uses TRBV4-1 and TRBJ1-3; 9 bases are a match to TRBD1. The CDR3 covers 17 residues. Germline V gene sequence: CDR1 MGHRA, CDR2 YSYEKL. The J segment lost 2 bases and the V segment lost 3 bases, leaving 8 bases of the junction unmatched. The DNA for the CDR3 is TGCGCCAGCAGCCAGGGCGGGACAGGGACGACTGGAAACACCATATATTTT. Amino acids: CASSQGGTGTTGNTIYF.

The V and J genes are TRBV20-1 and TRBJ1-1; tentative D call: TRBD1 (6 bases). This CDR3 contains 17 residues. V lost 6 bases, J lost 1 base, and 24 bases lay in between. Germline values: CDR1 DFQATT, CDR2 SNEGSKA (reference sequence). The CDR3 region is CSASLTGKWFGNTEAFF. CDR3 sequence (DNA): TGCAGTGCCAGTTTAACAGGGAAATGGTTTGGGAACACTGAAGCTTTCTTT.

The rearrangement uses TRBV5-1 and TRBJ2-7; 8 positions match TRBD2. The CDR3 is 14 amino acids. V lost 3 bases, J lost 3 bases, and 5 bases stayed unmatched. The V gene's germline CDR1 is SGHRS and CDR2 YFSETQ. The CDR3 DNA reads as TGCGCCAGCAGCTCCCAAGCGGGGGTCTACGAGCAGTACTTC. This codes for CASSSQAGVYEQYF.

The chain has TRBV18 and TRBJ2-5; perhaps TRBD2 as D (5 bases). The CDR3 covers 14 residues. Trimming pared 3 bases from V and 3 bases from J, leaving 11 bases between. Germline V gives CDR1 KGHSH, CDR2 LQKENI. The CDR3 loop is CASSPSEGEETQYF. DNA of the CDR3: TGTGCCAGCTCACCGTCTGAGGGAGAAGAGACCCAGTACTTC. Using reference TRBV18 and TRBJ2-5 for the parts outside the CDR3, the full variable domain is NAGVMQNPRHLVRRRGQEARLRCSPMKGHSHVYWYRQLPEEGLKFMVYLQKENIIDESGMPKERFSAEFPKEGPSILRIQQVVRGDSAAYFCASSPSEGEETQYFGPGTRLLVL.

V and J are TRBV18 and TRBJ1-2, with 7 bases fitting TRBD1. Germline V gene sequence: CDR1 KGHSH, CDR2 LQKENI. The CDR3 is 12 amino acids. The ends lost 5 bases at V and 10 bases at J; junction bases unmatched: 7. CDR3 in amino acids: CASSSRQGLYTF. The DNA of the CDR3 is TGTGCCAGCTCAAGCCGACAGGGCCTCTACACCTTC.

The V and J genes are TRBV19 and TRBJ1-5, with TRBD1 as a possible D gene (5 bases). CDR1 is LNHDA, CDR2 SQIVND, per germline (reference sequence). Trimming took off 7 bases at V and 2 bases at J, with 15 bases between the two ends. This CDR3 region has 15 residues. The CDR3 region has the DNA TGTGCCAGTAAGTCGGGGGGTTCGGGCAATCAGCCCCAGCATTTT. Protein product: CASKSGGSGNQPQHF.